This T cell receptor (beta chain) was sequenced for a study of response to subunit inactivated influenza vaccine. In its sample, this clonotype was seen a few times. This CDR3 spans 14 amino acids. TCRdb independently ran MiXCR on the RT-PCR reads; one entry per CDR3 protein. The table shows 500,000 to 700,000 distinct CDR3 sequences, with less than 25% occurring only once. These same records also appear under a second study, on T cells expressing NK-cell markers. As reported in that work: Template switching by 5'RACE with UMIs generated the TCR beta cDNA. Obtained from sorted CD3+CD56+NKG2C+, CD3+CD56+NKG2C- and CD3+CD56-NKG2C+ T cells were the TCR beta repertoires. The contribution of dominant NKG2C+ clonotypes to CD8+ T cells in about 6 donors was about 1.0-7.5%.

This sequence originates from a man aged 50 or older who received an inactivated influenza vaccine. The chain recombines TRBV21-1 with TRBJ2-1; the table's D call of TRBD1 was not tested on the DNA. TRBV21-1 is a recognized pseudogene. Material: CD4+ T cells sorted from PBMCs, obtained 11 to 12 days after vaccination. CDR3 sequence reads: CASLPGETYNEQFF. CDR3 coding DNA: TGTGCCAGCCTACCAGGGGAGACCTACAATGAGCAGTTCTTC.